The rows below give T cell receptor beta chains drawn from one sample of a study of T-cell reconstitution after alpha-beta-depleted transplantation in children. TCRdb itself ran the PCR reads through MiXCR, one entry per CDR3 protein. This table has 500,000 to 750,000 distinct CDR3 sequences, under 15% appearing once. This specimen consisted of PBMCs, mostly from graft donor cells, obtained 360 days after TCRalphabeta/CD19-depleted stem cell transplant. These receptors originate from a male patient between 10 and 17 years old who had a stem cell transplant for acute myeloid leukemia, so the T cells may come from the graft donor. Both conserved end residues are trimmed from each CDR3. Fields, in order: J gene, V gene, CDR3 protein.

>TRBJ2-7|TRBV9
ASSGTITSSGQY
>TRBJ2-1|TRBV4-2
ASSHEDWGTSGGREQF
>TRBJ2-2|TRBV5-1
ASSGRDRVLVTGELF
>TRBJ2-1|TRBV7-6
ASSSFFRTSGISEQF
>TRBJ2-1|TRBV12-3/TRBV12-4
ASSDDRGSYNEQF
>TRBJ2-5|TRBV27
ASSLLGAGWETQY
>TRBJ2-2|TRBV29-1
STTGTQNTGELF
>TRBJ2-7|TRBV6-6
ASRPTGTYEQY
>TRBJ1-1|TRBV5-4
ASSKDRDYVWTEAF
>TRBJ2-1|TRBV20-1
SASGGYLSYNEQF
>TRBJ2-7|TRBV20-1
SARGMSSGSRYEQY
>TRBJ2-7|TRBV29-1
SVGRRGGQISSYEQY
>TRBJ2-2|TRBV4-2
ASSEDSDSSNTGELF
>TRBJ1-1|TRBV11-2
ASPQAPGLRVGAF
>TRBJ2-7|TRBV20-1
SARTVEGLREQY
>TRBJ2-1|TRBV4-2
ASSQGAYEQF
>TRBJ2-7|TRBV28
ATLLRGPTYEQY
>TRBJ2-2|TRBV5-4
ASSLDRGRILSDTGELF
>TRBJ2-2|TRBV25-1
ASSEERGATGELF
>TRBJ2-1|TRBV7-2
ASSPMSGASSYNEQF
>TRBJ2-1|TRBV4-2
ASSPNSLERYNEQF
>TRBJ2-1|TRBV5-5
ASSLWEKSGRGIRL
>TRBJ2-7|TRBV5-1
ASSLGTGIAAYEQY
>TRBJ2-2|TRBV10-3
AMGGGRKDTGELF
>TRBJ1-6|TRBV10-3
AIREGFNSPLH
>TRBJ1-3|TRBV5-6
ASSLEGSGNTIY
>TRBJ2-7|TRBV12-3/TRBV12-4
ASSFRQVTDEQY
>TRBJ2-1|TRBV3-1
ASSQWRELQF
>TRBJ2-2|TRBV12-3/TRBV12-4
ASSLGRVVSNTGELF
>TRBJ2-7|TRBV28
ASSSSDRDYEQY
>TRBJ2-7|TRBV7-9
ASSSQHYEQY
>TRBJ2-3|TRBV24-1
ATSDFSPRGSGDTQY
>TRBJ1-4|TRBV28
ASSFPGDEKLF
>TRBJ2-1|TRBV5-1
ASMTSRYNEQF
>TRBJ2-3|TRBV29-1
SVEPRTGGADTQY
>TRBJ2-1|TRBV7-2
ASSHDIGAGAKNEQF
>TRBJ1-5|TRBV28
ASSHSFRNQPQH
>TRBJ2-1|TRBV7-3
ASSRGGSSYNEQF
>TRBJ1-2|TRBV29-1
SAWLGGYT
>TRBJ1-1|TRBV9
ASSAAPTGVTEAF
>TRBJ2-7|TRBV11-2
ASSLAQGSVEQY
>TRBJ2-7|TRBV6-1
ASSPPGGRLRSREQY
>TRBJ2-1|TRBV20-1
SFSGSSYNEQF
>TRBJ2-7|TRBV5-1
ASSFGAGGPWGTYEQY
>TRBJ2-7|TRBV7-6
ASTSTYFSSYEQY
>TRBJ2-7|TRBV27
ATSSRVRYEQY
>TRBJ2-1|TRBV12-3/TRBV12-4
ASIESGTVLNYNEQF
>TRBJ2-6|TRBV29-1
SVDFAGLAGNSGANVLT
>TRBJ2-5|TRBV28
ASSLSGQGWEETQY
>TRBJ2-2|TRBV20-1
SAARRNTGELF
>TRBJ2-6|TRBV19
ASNSVGSSGANVLT
>TRBJ2-7|TRBV11-2
ASSPSPPTGTVGYEQY
>TRBJ2-3|TRBV6-2/TRBV6-3
ASSYYLTSGNRGGTDTQY
>TRBJ2-7|TRBV20-1
SAPTQGANYEQY
>TRBJ2-5|TRBV20-1
SARKTGTGNY
>TRBJ1-1|TRBV7-9
ASSSVWRGTEAF
>TRBJ2-3|TRBV20-1
SARGTGPWDTQY
>TRBJ2-5|TRBV20-1
SASRPLTRQETQY
>TRBJ1-4|TRBV20-1
SAPKEEKLF